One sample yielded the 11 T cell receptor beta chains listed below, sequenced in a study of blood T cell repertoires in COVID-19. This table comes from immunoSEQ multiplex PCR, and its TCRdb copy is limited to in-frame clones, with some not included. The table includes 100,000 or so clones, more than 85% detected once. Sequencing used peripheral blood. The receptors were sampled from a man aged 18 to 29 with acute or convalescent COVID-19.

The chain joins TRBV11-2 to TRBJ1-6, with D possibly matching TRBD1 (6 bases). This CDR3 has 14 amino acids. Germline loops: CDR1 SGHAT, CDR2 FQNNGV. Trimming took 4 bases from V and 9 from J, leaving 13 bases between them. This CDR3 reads CASSSYRAGSPLHF. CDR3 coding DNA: TGTGCCAGCAGCTCCTACAGGGCGGGTTCACCCCTCCACTTT. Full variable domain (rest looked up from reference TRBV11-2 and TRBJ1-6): EAGVAQSPRYKIIEKRQSVAFWCNPISGHATLYWYQQILGQGPKLLIQFQNNGVVDDSQLPKDRFSAERLKGVDSTLKIQPAKLEDSAVYLCASSSYRAGSPLHFGNGTRLTVT.

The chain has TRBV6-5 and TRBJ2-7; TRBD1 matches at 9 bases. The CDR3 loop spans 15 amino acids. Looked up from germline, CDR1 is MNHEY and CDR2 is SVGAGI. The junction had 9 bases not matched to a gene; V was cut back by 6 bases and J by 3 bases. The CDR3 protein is CASRPDRGTDYEQYF. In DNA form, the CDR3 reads TGTGCCAGCAGACCCGACAGGGGGACGGACTACGAGCAGTACTTC.

The DNA for the CDR3 is TGCGCCAGCAGCTTGGCGGACAGGCGAAGGGATGAGCAGTTCTTC. Amino acids: CASSLADRRRDEQFF. The chain is built from TRBV5-1 and TRBJ2-1; 7 nucleotides line up with TRBD1. Germline V gene lookup returns CDR1 SGHRS and CDR2 YFSETQ. Trimming removed 0 bases from V and 8 bases from J; junction bases left unmatched: 8. The CDR3 has 15 amino acids.

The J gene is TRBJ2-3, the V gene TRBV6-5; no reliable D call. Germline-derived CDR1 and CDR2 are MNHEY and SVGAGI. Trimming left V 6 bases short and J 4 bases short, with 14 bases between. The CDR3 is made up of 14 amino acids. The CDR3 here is CASSDRWSSDTQYF. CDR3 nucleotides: TGTGCCAGCAGCGATAGATGGAGCTCAGATACGCAGTATTTT.

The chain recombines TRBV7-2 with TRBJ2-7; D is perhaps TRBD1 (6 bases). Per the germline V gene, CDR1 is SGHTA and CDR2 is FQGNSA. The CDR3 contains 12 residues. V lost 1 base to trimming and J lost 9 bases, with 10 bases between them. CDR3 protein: CASSLVGQPQYF. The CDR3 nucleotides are TGTGCCAGCAGCTTAGTCGGACAGCCGCAGTACTTC.

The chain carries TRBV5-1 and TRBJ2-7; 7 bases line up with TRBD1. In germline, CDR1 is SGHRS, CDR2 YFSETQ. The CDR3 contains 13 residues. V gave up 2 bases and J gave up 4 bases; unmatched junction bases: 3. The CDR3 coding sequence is TGCGCCAGCAGCTTAACAGGGGAATACGAGCAGTACTTC. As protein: CASSLTGEYEQYF.

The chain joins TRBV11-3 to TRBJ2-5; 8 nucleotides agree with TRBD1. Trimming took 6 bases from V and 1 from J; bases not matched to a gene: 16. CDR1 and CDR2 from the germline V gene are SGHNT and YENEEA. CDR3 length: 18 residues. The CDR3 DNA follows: TGTGCCAGCAGTCATGGGGGGCCGGGACAGGCGACCCAAGAGACCCAGTACTTC. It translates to CASSHGGPGQATQETQYF.

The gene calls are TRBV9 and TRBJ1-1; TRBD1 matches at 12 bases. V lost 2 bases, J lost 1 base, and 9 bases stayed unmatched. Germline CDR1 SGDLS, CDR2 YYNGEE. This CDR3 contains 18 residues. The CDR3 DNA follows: TGTGCCAGCAGCGTGACCGGGACAGGGGGCGCGGGGAACACTGAAGCTTTCTTT. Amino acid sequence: CASSVTGTGGAGNTEAFF.

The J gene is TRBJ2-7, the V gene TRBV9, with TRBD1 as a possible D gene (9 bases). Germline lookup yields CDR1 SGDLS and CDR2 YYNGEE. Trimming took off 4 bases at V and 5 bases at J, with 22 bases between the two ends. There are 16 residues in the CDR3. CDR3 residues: CASSPRGGTGSNEQYF. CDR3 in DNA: TGTGCCAGCAGCCCCCGGGGGGGGACAGGGTCCAACGAGCAGTACTTC.

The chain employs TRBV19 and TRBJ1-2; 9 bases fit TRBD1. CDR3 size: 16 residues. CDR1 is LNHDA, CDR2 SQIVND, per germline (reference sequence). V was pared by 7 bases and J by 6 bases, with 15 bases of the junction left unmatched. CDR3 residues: CASTQFGGQGGHGYTF. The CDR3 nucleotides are TGTGCCAGTACTCAATTCGGGGGACAGGGAGGCCATGGCTACACCTTC.

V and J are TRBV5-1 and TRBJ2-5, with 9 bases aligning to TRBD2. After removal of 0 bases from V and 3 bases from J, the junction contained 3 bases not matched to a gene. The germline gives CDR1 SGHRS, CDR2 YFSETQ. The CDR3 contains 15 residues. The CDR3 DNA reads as TGCGCCAGCAGCTTGGTAGGACTAGCGAAAGAGACCCAGTACTTC. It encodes CASSLVGLAKETQYF. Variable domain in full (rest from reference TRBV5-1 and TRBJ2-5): KAGVTQTPRYLIKTRGQQVTLSCSPISGHRSVSWYQQTPGQGLQFLFEYFSETQRNKGNFPGRFSGRQFSNSRSEMNVSTLELGDSALYLCASSLVGLAKETQYFGPGTRLLVL.